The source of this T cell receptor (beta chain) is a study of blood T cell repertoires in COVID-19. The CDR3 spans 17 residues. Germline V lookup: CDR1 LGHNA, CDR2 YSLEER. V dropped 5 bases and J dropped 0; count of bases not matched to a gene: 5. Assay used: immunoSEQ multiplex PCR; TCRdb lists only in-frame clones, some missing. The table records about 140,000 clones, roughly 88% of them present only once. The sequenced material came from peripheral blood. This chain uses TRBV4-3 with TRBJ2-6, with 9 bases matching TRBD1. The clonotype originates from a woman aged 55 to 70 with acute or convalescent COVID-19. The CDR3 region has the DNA TGCGCCAGCAGCTCAGGGACAGGGAGCTCTGGGGCCAACGTCCTGACTTTC. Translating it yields CASSSGTGSSGANVLTF.